This T cell receptor (beta chain) was documented in a study of T cell clonotyping in hematopoietic cell transplantation. Sequenced by immunoSEQ multiplex PCR; TCRdb stores in-frame clones only, minus some. This sample yields more than 65,000 clones, of which approximately 94% are seen a single time; 1.5% to 2% belongs to the top ten. Germline V CDR1 and CDR2: LNHDA, SQIVND (reference sequence). The CDR3 contains 13 residues. Trimming took 2 bases from V and 3 from J, leaving 8 bases between them. The sequenced material came from peripheral blood mononuclear cells. The sequence derives from a man aged 45-65 years in good health. Some clones in this sample may be carry-over from other donors' samples. The V gene is TRBV19, the J gene TRBJ2-7, with D hard to call. CDR3 sequence (DNA): TGTGCCAGTAGTATAAGCAGCTTCTACGAGCAGTACTTC. Protein product: CASSISSFYEQYF.